The 7 T cell receptor beta chains reported below all come from one sample, sequenced in a study of OX40 agonist ivuxolimab in advanced cancers. The table came from immunoSEQ multiplex PCR; TCRdb's copy has only in-frame clones and leaves some out. The data hold tens of thousands of clones, with about 87% observed a single time. The source material was CD4+ or CD8+ T cells sorted from blood, sampled in a trial of the OX40 agonist ivuxolimab. These receptors were obtained from an adult with an advanced solid tumor such as melanoma, head and neck, liver or kidney cancer.

The chain employs TRBV28 and TRBJ2-7, with D perhaps TRBD2 (6 bases). V lost 7 bases and J lost 7, with 20 bases in between. The CDR3 extends over 14 amino acids. Germline V gives CDR1 MDHEN, CDR2 SYDVKM. DNA for the CDR3: TGTGCCAGCACAGCGCCCGGGAGAAGTATAGAGCAGTACTTC. Translating gives CASTAPGRSIEQYF.

This chain connects TRBV11-3 to TRBJ2-2, with D hard to call. Per the germline V gene, CDR1 is SGHNT and CDR2 is YENEEA. CDR3 length: 14 amino acids. Trimming removed 4 bases at V and 6 bases at J, with 12 bases between. The CDR3 sequence is CASSSGSNPGELFF. CDR3 sequence (DNA): TGTGCCAGCAGCTCCGGGTCAAACCCCGGGGAGCTGTTTTTT.

The chain is built from TRBV11-3 and TRBJ2-3, with 10 bases fitting TRBD2. Unmatched junction bases numbered 8, after V lost 5 bases and J lost 0 bases. There are 17 residues in the CDR3. The germline V gene has CDR1 SGHNT and CDR2 YENEEA. CDR3 amino acids: CASSRGIAGGSTDTQYF. DNA of the CDR3: TGTGCCAGCAGCCGGGGGATAGCGGGGGGAAGCACAGATACGCAGTATTTT. Using reference TRBV11-3 and TRBJ2-3 for the parts outside the CDR3, the full variable domain is EAGVVQSPRYKIIEKKQPVAFWCNPISGHNTLYWYLQNLGQGPELLIRYENEEAVDDSQLPKDRFSAERLKGVDSTLKIQPAELGDSAVYLCASSRGIAGGSTDTQYFGPGTRLTVL.

The table lists this clone with a count of one. The chain joins TRBV5-5 to TRBJ2-7, with D perhaps assigned TRBD1 or TRBD2 (5 bases each). V dropped 5 bases and J dropped 3 bases, with 18 bases sitting between them. Germline V gene sequence: CDR1 SGHKS, CDR2 YYEKEE (reference sequence). The CDR3 loop spans 15 amino acids. This CDR3 reads CASRSTPGRSYEQYF. The CDR3 region has the DNA TGTGCCAGCAGAAGTACTCCGGGACGGAGCTACGAGCAGTACTTC.

This CDR3 is CAWIAGGCIGCGYTF. The CDR3 DNA reads as TGTGCCTGGATCGCTGGGGGTTGTATTGGCTGCGGCTACACCTTC. This chain links TRBV30 with TRBJ1-2; possibly TRBD1 for D (5 bases). This CDR3 contains 15 residues. V gave up 4 bases and J gave up 8 bases, with 23 bases separating them. From germline, CDR1 is GTSNPN and CDR2 SVGIG (reference sequence).

As for this clone: The junction does not match germline at one end; this may be a read error. The CDR3 loop reads CAGNTIYF. CDR3 nucleotide sequence: TGCGCTGGAAACACCATATATTTT. V gene TRBV5-5 combines with J gene TRBJ1-3; D call uncertain. Germline CDR1 SGHKS, CDR2 YYEKEE (reference sequence). This CDR3 spans 8 amino acids.

This clone was observed a few times. This sequence joins TRBV30 and TRBJ1-1; D unclear. V was clipped by 2 bases and J by 4 bases, with 11 bases between them. The CDR3 length is 13 residues. The germline gives CDR1 GTSNPN, CDR2 SVGIG (reference sequence). As DNA, the CDR3 is TGTGCCTGGAGTCGAGAGGGAGGCACTGAAGCTTTCTTT. Its protein is CAWSREGGTEAFF.